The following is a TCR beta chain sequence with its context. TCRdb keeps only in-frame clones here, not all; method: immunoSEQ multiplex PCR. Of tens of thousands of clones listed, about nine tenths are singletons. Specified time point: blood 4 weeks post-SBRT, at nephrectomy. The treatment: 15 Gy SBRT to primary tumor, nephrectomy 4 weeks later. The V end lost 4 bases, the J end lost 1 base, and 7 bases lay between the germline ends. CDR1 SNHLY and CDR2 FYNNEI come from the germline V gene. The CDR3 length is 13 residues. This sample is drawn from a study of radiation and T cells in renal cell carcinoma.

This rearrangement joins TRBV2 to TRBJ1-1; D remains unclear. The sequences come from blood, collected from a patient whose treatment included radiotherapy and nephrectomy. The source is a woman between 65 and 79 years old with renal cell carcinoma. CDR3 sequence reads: CASSVRRNTEAFF. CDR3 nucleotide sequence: TGTGCCAGCAGTGTGCGCAGGAACACTGAAGCTTTCTTT. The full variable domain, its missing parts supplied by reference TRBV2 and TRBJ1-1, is EPEVTQTPSHQVTQMGQEVILRCVPISNHLYFYWYRQILGQKVEFLVSFYNNEISEKSEIFDDQFSVERPDGSNFTLKIRSTKLEDSAMYFCASSVRRNTEAFFGQGTRLTVV.